This T cell receptor (beta chain) was recorded in a study of T-cell memory formation after mild COVID-19. TCRdb redid the calling of the 5' RACE reads with MiXCR, one entry per CDR3 protein. Here the sample spans fewer than 650,000 distinct CDR3 sequences, less than 25% being singletons. The CDR3 has 15 amino acids. Germline lookup yields CDR1 MGHRA and CDR2 YSYEKL. Trimming pared 1 base from V and 5 bases from J, leaving 13 bases between. The sample comprised PBMCs or a T cell subset sorted from them (not recorded which). The chain uses TRBV4-1 and TRBJ2-3; D might be TRBD2 (6 bases). This receptor was obtained from an adult woman who had mild COVID-19 (a few samples of this study predate the infection). Cell type and time point are not known. The CDR3 is CASSQVGLPGDTQYF. For the CDR3, the DNA is TGCGCCAGCAGCCAAGTGGGACTCCCGGGAGATACGCAGTATTTT.